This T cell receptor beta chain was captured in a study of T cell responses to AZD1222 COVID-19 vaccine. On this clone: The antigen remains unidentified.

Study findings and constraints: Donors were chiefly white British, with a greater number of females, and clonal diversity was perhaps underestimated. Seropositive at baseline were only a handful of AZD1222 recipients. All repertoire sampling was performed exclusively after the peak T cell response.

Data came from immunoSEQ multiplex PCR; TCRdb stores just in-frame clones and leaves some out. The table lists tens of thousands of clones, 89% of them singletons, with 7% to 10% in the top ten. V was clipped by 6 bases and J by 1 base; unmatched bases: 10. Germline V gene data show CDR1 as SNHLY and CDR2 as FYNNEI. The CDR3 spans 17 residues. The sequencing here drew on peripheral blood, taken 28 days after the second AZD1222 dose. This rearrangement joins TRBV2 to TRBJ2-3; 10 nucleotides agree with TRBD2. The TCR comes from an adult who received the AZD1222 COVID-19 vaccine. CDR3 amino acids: CASREIAGGMGTDTQYF. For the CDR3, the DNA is TGTGCCAGCAGAGAAATAGCGGGAGGCATGGGCACAGATACGCAGTATTTT.